The 7 T cell receptor beta chains in this list originate from one sample, sequenced in a study of control samples from healthy donors and cancer patients. TCRdb's table, derived via immunoSEQ multiplex PCR, lists solely in-frame clones and lacks some. There are some 120,000 clones in the sample; 85% to 95% occur only once, and less than 4% lies in the top ten. The material sequenced was blood. The receptors stem from a man under 40 in good health.

The rearrangement uses TRBV19 and TRBJ2-7; D is possibly TRBD1 (5 bases). The CDR3 spans 14 residues. CDR1 and CDR2 from the germline V gene are LNHDA and SQIVND (reference sequence). V lost 6 bases to trimming and J lost 9 bases, with 21 bases between them. The CDR3 DNA follows: TGTGCCAGTAGACTAACGCCTGACAGTCCGCGGCAGTACTTC. Its translation: CASRLTPDSPRQYF.

The chain carries TRBV5-4 and TRBJ2-1; the match to TRBD2 covers 12 bases. The CDR3 has 15 residues. Unmatched junction bases numbered 3, after V lost 3 bases and J lost 5 bases. Germline V gives CDR1 SGHNT, CDR2 YYREEE (reference sequence). The CDR3 sequence is CASSSGLAGHNEQFF. DNA for the CDR3: TGTGCCAGCAGCTCGGGACTAGCGGGCCACAATGAGCAGTTCTTC.

This clone was observed once. This chain links TRBV15 with TRBJ2-3; perhaps TRBD1 as D (6 bases). CDR3 length equals 15 residues. Germline V gene lookup returns CDR1 LNHNV and CDR2 YYDKDF (reference sequence). The V gene lost 5 bases and the J gene lost 0 bases, with 12 bases spanning the gap. CDR3 protein: CATSRNRESTDTQYF. The CDR3, as DNA: TGTGCCACCAGCCGTAACAGGGAGAGCACAGATACGCAGTATTTT. The variable domain in full, with the rest retrieved from reference TRBV15 and TRBJ2-3, is DAMVIQNPRYQVTQFGKPVTLSCSQTLNHNVMYWYQQKSSQAPKLLFHYYDKDFNNEADTPDNFQSRRPNTSFCFLDIRSPGLGDTAMYLCATSRNRESTDTQYFGPGTRLTVL.

The gene calls are TRBV5-6 and TRBJ2-7; the D is unclear. The CDR3 extends over 14 amino acids. Germline V CDR1 and CDR2: SGHDT, YYEEEE. V lost 1 base, J lost 3 bases, and 11 bases lay in between. CDR3: CASSLLRQDYEQYF. The CDR3 nucleotides read TGTGCCAGCAGCTTGCTCCGCCAGGACTACGAGCAGTACTTC.

V usage is TRBV9 and J usage is TRBJ2-5; D ambiguous. Germline V CDR1 and CDR2: SGDLS, YYNGEE. V was trimmed by 1 base and J by 1 base, leaving 5 bases between them. The CDR3 has 13 residues. CDR3 nucleotides: TGTGCCAGCAGCGTACGGCTCCAAGAGACCCAGTACTTC. Protein sequence: CASSVRLQETQYF.

The table lists this clone with a count of one. The V call is TRBV5-4, the J call TRBJ2-7; D may match TRBD1 or TRBD2 (5 bases each). The V and J ends lost 4 bases and 3 bases respectively, with 17 bases between them. Looked up from germline, CDR1 is SGHNT and CDR2 is YYREEE (reference sequence). This CDR3 comprises 15 residues. The CDR3 nucleotides are TGTGCCAGCAGCCCGTATAATTTGGGGGACTACGAGCAGTACTTC. Its translation: CASSPYNLGDYEQYF. The entire variable domain, with the rest obtained from reference TRBV5-4 and TRBJ2-7, is as follows: ETGVTQSPTHLIKTRGQQVTLRCSSQSGHNTVSWYQQALGQGPQFIFQYYREEENGRGNFPPRFSGLQFPNYSSELNVNALELDDSALYLCASSPYNLGDYEQYFGPGTRLTVT.

The chain couples TRBV7-6 to TRBJ1-6, with D perhaps TRBD1 (6 bases). The CDR3 consists of 16 residues. CDR1 is SGHVS and CDR2 is FNYEAQ in the germline V gene. V lost 1 base and J lost 0, with 7 bases in between. CDR3: CASSLVGGSYNSPLHF. The CDR3 DNA follows: TGTGCCAGCAGCTTAGTAGGGGGCTCCTATAATTCACCCCTCCACTTT. The full variable domain, with the rest looked up from reference TRBV7-6 and TRBJ1-6, is GAGVSQSPRYKVTKRGQDVALRCDPISGHVSLYWYRQALGQGPEFLTYFNYEAQQDKSGLPNDRFSAERPEGSISTLTIQRTEQRDSAMYRCASSLVGGSYNSPLHFGNGTRLTVT.